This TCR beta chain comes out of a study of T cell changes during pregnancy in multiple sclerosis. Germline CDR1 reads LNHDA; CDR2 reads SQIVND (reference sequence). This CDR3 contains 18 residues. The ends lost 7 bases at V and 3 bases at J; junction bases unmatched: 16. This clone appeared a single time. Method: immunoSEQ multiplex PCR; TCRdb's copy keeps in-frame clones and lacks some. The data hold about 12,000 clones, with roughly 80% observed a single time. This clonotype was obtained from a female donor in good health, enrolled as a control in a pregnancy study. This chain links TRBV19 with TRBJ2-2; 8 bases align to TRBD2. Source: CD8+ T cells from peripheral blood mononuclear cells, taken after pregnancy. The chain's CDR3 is CASNALGSGGFYTGELFF. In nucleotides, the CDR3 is TGTGCCAGTAATGCCCTCGGGTCGGGGGGGTTCTACACCGGGGAGCTGTTTTTT.